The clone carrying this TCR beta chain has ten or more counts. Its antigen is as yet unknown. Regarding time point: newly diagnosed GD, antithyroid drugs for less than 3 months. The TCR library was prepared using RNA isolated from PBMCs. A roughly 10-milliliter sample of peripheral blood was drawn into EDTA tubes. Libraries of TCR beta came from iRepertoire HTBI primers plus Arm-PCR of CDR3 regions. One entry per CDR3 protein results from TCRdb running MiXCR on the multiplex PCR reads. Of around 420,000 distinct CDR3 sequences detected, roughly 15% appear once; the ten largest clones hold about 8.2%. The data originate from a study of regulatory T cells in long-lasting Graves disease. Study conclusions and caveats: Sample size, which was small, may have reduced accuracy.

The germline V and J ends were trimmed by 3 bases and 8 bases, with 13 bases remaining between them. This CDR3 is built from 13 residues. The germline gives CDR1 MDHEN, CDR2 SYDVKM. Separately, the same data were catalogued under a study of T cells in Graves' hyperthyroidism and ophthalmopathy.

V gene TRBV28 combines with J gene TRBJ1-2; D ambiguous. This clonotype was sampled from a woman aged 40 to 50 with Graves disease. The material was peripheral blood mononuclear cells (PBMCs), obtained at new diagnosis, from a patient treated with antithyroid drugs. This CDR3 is CASSLAEGFGYTF. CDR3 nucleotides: TGTGCCAGCAGTTTGGCCGAGGGTTTCGGCTACACCTTC.